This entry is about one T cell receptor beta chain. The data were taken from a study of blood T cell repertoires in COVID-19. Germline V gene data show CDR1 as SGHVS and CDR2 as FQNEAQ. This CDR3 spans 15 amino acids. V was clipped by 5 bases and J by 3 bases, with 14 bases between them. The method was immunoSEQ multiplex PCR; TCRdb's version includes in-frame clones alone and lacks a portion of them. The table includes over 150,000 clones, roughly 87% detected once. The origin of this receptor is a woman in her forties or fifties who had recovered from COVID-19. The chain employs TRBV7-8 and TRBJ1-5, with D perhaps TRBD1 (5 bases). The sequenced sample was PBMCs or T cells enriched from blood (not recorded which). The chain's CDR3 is CASSRGTGDNQPQHF. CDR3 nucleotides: TGTGCCAGCAGCCGCGGGACGGGGGACAATCAGCCCCAGCATTTT.